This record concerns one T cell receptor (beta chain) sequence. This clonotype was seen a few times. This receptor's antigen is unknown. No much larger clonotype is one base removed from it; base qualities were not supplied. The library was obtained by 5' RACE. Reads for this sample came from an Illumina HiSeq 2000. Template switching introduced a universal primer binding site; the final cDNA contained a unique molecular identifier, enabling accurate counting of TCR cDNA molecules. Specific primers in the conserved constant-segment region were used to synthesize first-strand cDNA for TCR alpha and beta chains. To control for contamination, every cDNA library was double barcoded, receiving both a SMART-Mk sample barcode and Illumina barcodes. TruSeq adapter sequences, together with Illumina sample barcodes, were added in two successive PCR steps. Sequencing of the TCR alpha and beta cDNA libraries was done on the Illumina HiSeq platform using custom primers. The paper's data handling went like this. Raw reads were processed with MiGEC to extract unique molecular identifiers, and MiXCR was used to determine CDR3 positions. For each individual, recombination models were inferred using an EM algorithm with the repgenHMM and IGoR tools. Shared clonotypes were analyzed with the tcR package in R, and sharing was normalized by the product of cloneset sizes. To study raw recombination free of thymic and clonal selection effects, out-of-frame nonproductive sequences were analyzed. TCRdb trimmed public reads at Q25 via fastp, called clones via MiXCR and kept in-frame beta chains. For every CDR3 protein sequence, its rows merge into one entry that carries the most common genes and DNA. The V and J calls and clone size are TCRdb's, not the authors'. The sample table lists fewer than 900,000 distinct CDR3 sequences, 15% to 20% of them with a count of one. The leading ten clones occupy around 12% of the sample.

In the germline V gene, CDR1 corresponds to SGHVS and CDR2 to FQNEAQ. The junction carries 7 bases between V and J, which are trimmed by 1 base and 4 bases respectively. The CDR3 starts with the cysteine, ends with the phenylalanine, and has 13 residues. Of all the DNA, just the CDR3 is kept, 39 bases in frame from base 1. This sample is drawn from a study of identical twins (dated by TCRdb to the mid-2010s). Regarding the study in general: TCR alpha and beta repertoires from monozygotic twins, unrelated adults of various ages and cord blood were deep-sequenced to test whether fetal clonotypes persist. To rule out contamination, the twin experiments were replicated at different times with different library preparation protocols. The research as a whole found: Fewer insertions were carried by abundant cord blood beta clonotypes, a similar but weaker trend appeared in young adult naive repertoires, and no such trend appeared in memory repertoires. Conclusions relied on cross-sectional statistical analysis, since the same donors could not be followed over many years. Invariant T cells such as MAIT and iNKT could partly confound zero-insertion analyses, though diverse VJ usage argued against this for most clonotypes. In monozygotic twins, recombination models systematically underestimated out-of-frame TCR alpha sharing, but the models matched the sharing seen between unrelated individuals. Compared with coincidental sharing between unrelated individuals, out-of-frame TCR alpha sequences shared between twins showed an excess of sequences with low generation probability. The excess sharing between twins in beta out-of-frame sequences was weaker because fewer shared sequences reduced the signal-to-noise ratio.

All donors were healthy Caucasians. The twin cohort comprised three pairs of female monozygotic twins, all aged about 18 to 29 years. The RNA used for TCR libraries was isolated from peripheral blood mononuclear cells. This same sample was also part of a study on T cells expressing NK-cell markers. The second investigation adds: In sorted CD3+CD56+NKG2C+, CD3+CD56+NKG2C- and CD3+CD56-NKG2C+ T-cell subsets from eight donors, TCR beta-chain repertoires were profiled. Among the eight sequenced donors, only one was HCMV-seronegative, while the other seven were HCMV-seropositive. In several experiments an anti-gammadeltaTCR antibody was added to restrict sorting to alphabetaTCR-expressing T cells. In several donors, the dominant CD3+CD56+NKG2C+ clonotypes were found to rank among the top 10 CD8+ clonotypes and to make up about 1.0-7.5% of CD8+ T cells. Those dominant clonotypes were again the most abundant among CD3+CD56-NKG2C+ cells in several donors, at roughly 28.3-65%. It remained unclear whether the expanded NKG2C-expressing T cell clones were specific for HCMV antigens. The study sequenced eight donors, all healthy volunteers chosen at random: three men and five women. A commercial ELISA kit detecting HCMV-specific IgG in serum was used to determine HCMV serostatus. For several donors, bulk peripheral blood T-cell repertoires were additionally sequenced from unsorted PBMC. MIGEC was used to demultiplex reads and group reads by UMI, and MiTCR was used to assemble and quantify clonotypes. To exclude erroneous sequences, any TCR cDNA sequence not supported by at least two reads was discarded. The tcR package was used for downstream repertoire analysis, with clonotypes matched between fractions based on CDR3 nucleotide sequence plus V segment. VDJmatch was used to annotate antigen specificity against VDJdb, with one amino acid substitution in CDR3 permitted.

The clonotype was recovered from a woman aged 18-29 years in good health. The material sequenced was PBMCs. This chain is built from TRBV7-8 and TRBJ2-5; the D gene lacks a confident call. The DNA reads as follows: TGTGCCAGCAGCTTAGACCCCCGAGAGACCCAGTACTTC. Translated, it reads CASSLDPRETQYF.